This is a list of T cell receptor beta chains from one sample in a study of blood T cell repertoires in COVID-19. Sequencing was performed with immunoSEQ multiplex PCR; in TCRdb, only in-frame clones are kept and a portion is missing. The table has 130,000 to 150,000 clones, over 75% seen once. The sample was peripheral blood. The origin of the receptors is a man between 18 and 35 years old with COVID-19, enrolled during active disease. CDR3s include the opening cysteine and the closing phenylalanine or tryptophan. The D gene is left open where the match is weak. The size of a clone is reported for some rows only, either as once, few or many, or as a class for expanded clones.

>17|TRBV10-3|-|TRBJ2-3|-
TGTGCCATCAGGATACAGGGTACCCAGTATAGCACAGATACGCAGTATTTT
CAIRIQGTQYSTDTQYF
>15|TRBV10-2|TRBD2|TRBJ2-7|-
TGCGCCAGCAGTGAGTCTCGAGCGGGACTTTACGAGCAGTACTTC
CASSESRAGLYEQYF
>16|TRBV25-1|-|TRBJ1-6|-
TGTGCCAGCAGTCCCCCCACAGGGATTTATAATTCACCCCTCCACTTT
CASSPPTGIYNSPLHF
>13|TRBV29-1|TRBD1|TRBJ1-1|-
TGCAGCGGTGACAGGGGGGCCCCGGCTGAAGCTTTCTTT
CSGDRGAPAEAFF
>15|TRBV2|TRBD1|TRBJ2-7|-
TGTGCCAGCAGTGAATGGACAGGGTACACCTACGAGCAGTACTTC
CASSEWTGYTYEQYF
>16|TRBV7-8|-|TRBJ1-5|-
TGTGCCAGCAGCGTAGGAACCGGGATTAGCAATCAGCCCCAGCATTTT
CASSVGTGISNQPQHF
>16|TRBV3-1/TRBV3-2|TRBD2|TRBJ2-2|-
TGTGCCAGCAGCCAAGTGCAACGGGAGGGCCCCGGGGAGCTGTTTTTT
CASSQVQREGPGELFF
>17|TRBV27|-|TRBJ1-1|-
TGTGCCAGCAGTCCATTGCGGGTCATGAGTAGGAACACTGAAGCTTTCTTT
CASSPLRVMSRNTEAFF
>15|TRBV28|TRBD2|TRBJ2-1|-
TGTGCCAGCAGTTTACGGTCTAGCGGGATCGATGAGCAGTTCTTC
CASSLRSSGIDEQFF
>13|TRBV2|-|TRBJ2-7|-
TGTGCCAGCAATGAGGACAACTCCTACGAGCAGTACTTC
CASNEDNSYEQYF
>12|TRBV6-2/TRBV6-3|-|TRBJ2-7|-
TGTGCCAGCAGTCCGGGAACCTACGAGCAGTACTTC
CASSPGTYEQYF
>17|TRBV7-8|-|TRBJ1-2|-
TGTGCCAGCAGCTTAGTACCCCCTCAGGCCGCGGGCGGTGGCTACACCTTC
CASSLVPPQAAGGGYTF
>12|TRBV15|-|TRBJ1-2|-
TGTGCCACCAGCGTGCAGGGGAGAGGCTACACCTTC
CATSVQGRGYTF
>15|TRBV29-1|-|TRBJ2-7|-
TGCAGCGTTGAAGATCTATCGCGGGGTGCTGGGGAGCAGTACTTC
CSVEDLSRGAGEQYF
>15|TRBV5-6|TRBD1|TRBJ2-5|-
TGTGCCAGCAGCTCGGACAGGACCTCGAGAGAGACCCAGTACTTC
CASSSDRTSRETQYF
>14|TRBV6-5|TRBD1|TRBJ1-1|-
TGTGCCAGCAGTTACTCGACAGGGGACACTGAAGCTTTCTTT
CASSYSTGDTEAFF
>15|TRBV5-6|TRBD1|TRBJ2-2|-
TGTGCCAGCAGAACCGGGACAGGGTGGACCGGGGAGCTGTTTTTT
CASRTGTGWTGELFF
>16|TRBV4-1|TRBD1|TRBJ2-7|-
TGCGCCAGCAGCAATGGGACAGCTTTCATCGATTACGAGCAGTACTTC
CASSNGTAFIDYEQYF
>14|TRBV24-1|-|TRBJ2-2|-
TGTGCCACCAGTGCCCTGAGGGTACCCGGGGAGCTGTTTTTT
CATSALRVPGELFF
>19|TRBV27|TRBD2|TRBJ2-1|-
TGTGCCAGCAGTTTAGTCTCAGGACTAGCGGGCATCTCCTACAATGAGCAGTTCTTC
CASSLVSGLAGISYNEQFF
>15|TRBV7-9|TRBD2|TRBJ2-3|-
TGTGCCAGCAGCTTCCCGGGACTAGCCACAGATACGCAGTATTTT
CASSFPGLATDTQYF
>13|TRBV6-2/TRBV6-3|-|TRBJ1-5|once
TGTGCCAGCAGTACACGCCCGAATCAGCCCCAGCATTTT
CASSTRPNQPQHF
>15|TRBV15|TRBD2|TRBJ2-5|-
TGTGCCACCAGCAGAGATGCGGGGGATGGAGAGACCCAGTACTTC
CATSRDAGDGETQYF
>16|TRBV7-2|TRBD1|TRBJ2-5|-
TGTGCCAGCAGCCCTAGGACAGGGGGTGGTCAAGAGACCCAGTACTTC
CASSPRTGGGQETQYF
>15|TRBV6-5|-|TRBJ1-5|-
TGTGCCAGCAGTCGTTGGCAGGGTCGCAATCAGCCCCAGCATTTT
CASSRWQGRNQPQHF
>15|TRBV11-1|-|TRBJ2-7|-
TGTGCCAGCAGCTCCGGCGGTGGATTCAACGACGAGCAGTACTTC
CASSSGGGFNDEQYF
>16|TRBV29-1|TRBD2|TRBJ2-2|-
TGCAGCGTTCCCCTAGCGGGAGGGATGAACACCGGGGAGCTGTTTTTT
CSVPLAGGMNTGELFF
>14|TRBV5-8|TRBD1|TRBJ2-7|-
TGTGCCAGCAGCTTGGGGGACAGATACTACGAGCAGTACTTC
CASSLGDRYYEQYF
>14|TRBV3-1/TRBV3-2|-|TRBJ1-1|-
TGTGCCAGCAGCCAAGAGGGGACTAGGACTGAAGCTTTCTTT
CASSQEGTRTEAFF
>14|TRBV28|TRBD1|TRBJ1-5|-
TGTGCCAGCAGTCTGGACAGGGGCAATCAGCCCCAGCATTTT
CASSLDRGNQPQHF
>14|TRBV10-3|TRBD2|TRBJ2-5|-
TGTGCCATCAGGAGCGGGAGGGCCGATGAGACCCAGTACTTC
CAIRSGRADETQYF
>14|TRBV5-6|TRBD1|TRBJ2-7|-
TGTGCCAGCAGCTATGCCAGGGGGCAGTACGAGCAGTACTTC
CASSYARGQYEQYF
>13|TRBV19|-|TRBJ2-1|-
TGTGCCAGTAGTTTGGACACCCTGAATGAGCAGTTCTTC
CASSLDTLNEQFF
>14|TRBV2|TRBD1|TRBJ2-5|-
TGTGCCAGCAGTAACACAGGGGCCCAAGAGACCCAGTACTTC
CASSNTGAQETQYF
>17|TRBV18|-|TRBJ2-1|-
TGTGCCAGCTCAGAGAGGGGACAACTGAGCTCCTACAATGAGCAGTTCTTC
CASSERGQLSSYNEQFF
>14|TRBV5-1|-|TRBJ2-7|-
TGCGCCAGCAGCTTGGCTCAGGTTGGCTACGAGCAGTACTTC
CASSLAQVGYEQYF
>15|TRBV19|TRBD2|TRBJ2-7|-
TGTGCCAGTAGTATTGGGACTAGCGGTTCCTACGAGCAGTACTTC
CASSIGTSGSYEQYF
>14|TRBV9|TRBD1|TRBJ2-7|-
TGTGCCAGCAGCGTAGGGGACAGGGGCTACGAGCAGTACTTC
CASSVGDRGYEQYF
>15|TRBV15|TRBD2|TRBJ2-3|-
TGTGCCACCAGCACGGGAGGGGGACGCACAGATACGCAGTATTTT
CATSTGGGRTDTQYF
>18|TRBV7-2|-|TRBJ2-3|-
TGTGCCAGCAGCCAACCAGGGGTAGCTGGACCTAGCACAGATACGCAGTATTTT
CASSQPGVAGPSTDTQYF
>13|TRBV7-9|-|TRBJ2-7|-
TGTGCCAGCAGCTTAGGGGAGCGCTACGAGCAGTACTTC
CASSLGERYEQYF
>12|TRBV6-5|-|TRBJ2-3|-
TGTGCCAGCAGGGACTCCCAGGATACGCAGTATTTT
CASRDSQDTQYF
>14|TRBV10-3|-|TRBJ2-1|few
TGTGCCATCAGTGAGTCAACAGGGACGGATGAGCAGTTCTTC
CAISESTGTDEQFF
>17|TRBV6-1|-|TRBJ1-6|once
TGTGCCAGCAGTGTCGCCTCAGACAGGATAAATAATTCACCCCTCCACTTT
CASSVASDRINNSPLHF
>14|TRBV30|-|TRBJ1-2|-
TGTGCCTGGAGTCCCCCACAGGTTAACTATGGCTACACCTTC
CAWSPPQVNYGYTF
>14|TRBV7-2|-|TRBJ2-5|-
TGTGCCAGCAGCCCCAGGGCCAGAGAAGAGACCCAGTACTTC
CASSPRAREETQYF
>14|TRBV6-1|-|TRBJ2-1|-
TGTGCCAGCAGTGAAGGCGGGCCCTACAATGAGCAGTTCTTC
CASSEGGPYNEQFF
>16|TRBV4-1|TRBD2|TRBJ2-5|-
TGCGCCAGCAGCCACCTCGGTGGGACTAGTAGTGAGACCCAGTACTTC
CASSHLGGTSSETQYF
>14|TRBV6-5|TRBD1|TRBJ1-2|-
TGTGCCAGCAGTTACTCGAACAGGGGGCTTGGCTACACCTTC
CASSYSNRGLGYTF
>14|TRBV7-2|-|TRBJ2-7|-
TGTGCCAGCAGCTTAGCGGGCACCTCCTACGAGCAGTACTTC
CASSLAGTSYEQYF
>15|TRBV9|TRBD1|TRBJ2-1|-
TGTGCCAGCAGCTTCACCGACAGGGATCTCAATGAGCAGTTCTTC
CASSFTDRDLNEQFF
>17|TRBV24-1|TRBD1|TRBJ2-7|-
TGTGCCACCAGTGATGGCATCTCCAGGGGGCGAAACTACGAGCAGTACTTC
CATSDGISRGRNYEQYF
>16|TRBV7-2|-|TRBJ2-6|-
TGTGCCAGCAGCTTAGGGGCGCAGGCTGGGGCCAACGTCCTGACTTTC
CASSLGAQAGANVLTF
>14|TRBV6-4|-|TRBJ2-7|-
TGTGCCAGCAGCCGGGCCGCGGGAAGTTACGAGCAGTACTTC
CASSRAAGSYEQYF